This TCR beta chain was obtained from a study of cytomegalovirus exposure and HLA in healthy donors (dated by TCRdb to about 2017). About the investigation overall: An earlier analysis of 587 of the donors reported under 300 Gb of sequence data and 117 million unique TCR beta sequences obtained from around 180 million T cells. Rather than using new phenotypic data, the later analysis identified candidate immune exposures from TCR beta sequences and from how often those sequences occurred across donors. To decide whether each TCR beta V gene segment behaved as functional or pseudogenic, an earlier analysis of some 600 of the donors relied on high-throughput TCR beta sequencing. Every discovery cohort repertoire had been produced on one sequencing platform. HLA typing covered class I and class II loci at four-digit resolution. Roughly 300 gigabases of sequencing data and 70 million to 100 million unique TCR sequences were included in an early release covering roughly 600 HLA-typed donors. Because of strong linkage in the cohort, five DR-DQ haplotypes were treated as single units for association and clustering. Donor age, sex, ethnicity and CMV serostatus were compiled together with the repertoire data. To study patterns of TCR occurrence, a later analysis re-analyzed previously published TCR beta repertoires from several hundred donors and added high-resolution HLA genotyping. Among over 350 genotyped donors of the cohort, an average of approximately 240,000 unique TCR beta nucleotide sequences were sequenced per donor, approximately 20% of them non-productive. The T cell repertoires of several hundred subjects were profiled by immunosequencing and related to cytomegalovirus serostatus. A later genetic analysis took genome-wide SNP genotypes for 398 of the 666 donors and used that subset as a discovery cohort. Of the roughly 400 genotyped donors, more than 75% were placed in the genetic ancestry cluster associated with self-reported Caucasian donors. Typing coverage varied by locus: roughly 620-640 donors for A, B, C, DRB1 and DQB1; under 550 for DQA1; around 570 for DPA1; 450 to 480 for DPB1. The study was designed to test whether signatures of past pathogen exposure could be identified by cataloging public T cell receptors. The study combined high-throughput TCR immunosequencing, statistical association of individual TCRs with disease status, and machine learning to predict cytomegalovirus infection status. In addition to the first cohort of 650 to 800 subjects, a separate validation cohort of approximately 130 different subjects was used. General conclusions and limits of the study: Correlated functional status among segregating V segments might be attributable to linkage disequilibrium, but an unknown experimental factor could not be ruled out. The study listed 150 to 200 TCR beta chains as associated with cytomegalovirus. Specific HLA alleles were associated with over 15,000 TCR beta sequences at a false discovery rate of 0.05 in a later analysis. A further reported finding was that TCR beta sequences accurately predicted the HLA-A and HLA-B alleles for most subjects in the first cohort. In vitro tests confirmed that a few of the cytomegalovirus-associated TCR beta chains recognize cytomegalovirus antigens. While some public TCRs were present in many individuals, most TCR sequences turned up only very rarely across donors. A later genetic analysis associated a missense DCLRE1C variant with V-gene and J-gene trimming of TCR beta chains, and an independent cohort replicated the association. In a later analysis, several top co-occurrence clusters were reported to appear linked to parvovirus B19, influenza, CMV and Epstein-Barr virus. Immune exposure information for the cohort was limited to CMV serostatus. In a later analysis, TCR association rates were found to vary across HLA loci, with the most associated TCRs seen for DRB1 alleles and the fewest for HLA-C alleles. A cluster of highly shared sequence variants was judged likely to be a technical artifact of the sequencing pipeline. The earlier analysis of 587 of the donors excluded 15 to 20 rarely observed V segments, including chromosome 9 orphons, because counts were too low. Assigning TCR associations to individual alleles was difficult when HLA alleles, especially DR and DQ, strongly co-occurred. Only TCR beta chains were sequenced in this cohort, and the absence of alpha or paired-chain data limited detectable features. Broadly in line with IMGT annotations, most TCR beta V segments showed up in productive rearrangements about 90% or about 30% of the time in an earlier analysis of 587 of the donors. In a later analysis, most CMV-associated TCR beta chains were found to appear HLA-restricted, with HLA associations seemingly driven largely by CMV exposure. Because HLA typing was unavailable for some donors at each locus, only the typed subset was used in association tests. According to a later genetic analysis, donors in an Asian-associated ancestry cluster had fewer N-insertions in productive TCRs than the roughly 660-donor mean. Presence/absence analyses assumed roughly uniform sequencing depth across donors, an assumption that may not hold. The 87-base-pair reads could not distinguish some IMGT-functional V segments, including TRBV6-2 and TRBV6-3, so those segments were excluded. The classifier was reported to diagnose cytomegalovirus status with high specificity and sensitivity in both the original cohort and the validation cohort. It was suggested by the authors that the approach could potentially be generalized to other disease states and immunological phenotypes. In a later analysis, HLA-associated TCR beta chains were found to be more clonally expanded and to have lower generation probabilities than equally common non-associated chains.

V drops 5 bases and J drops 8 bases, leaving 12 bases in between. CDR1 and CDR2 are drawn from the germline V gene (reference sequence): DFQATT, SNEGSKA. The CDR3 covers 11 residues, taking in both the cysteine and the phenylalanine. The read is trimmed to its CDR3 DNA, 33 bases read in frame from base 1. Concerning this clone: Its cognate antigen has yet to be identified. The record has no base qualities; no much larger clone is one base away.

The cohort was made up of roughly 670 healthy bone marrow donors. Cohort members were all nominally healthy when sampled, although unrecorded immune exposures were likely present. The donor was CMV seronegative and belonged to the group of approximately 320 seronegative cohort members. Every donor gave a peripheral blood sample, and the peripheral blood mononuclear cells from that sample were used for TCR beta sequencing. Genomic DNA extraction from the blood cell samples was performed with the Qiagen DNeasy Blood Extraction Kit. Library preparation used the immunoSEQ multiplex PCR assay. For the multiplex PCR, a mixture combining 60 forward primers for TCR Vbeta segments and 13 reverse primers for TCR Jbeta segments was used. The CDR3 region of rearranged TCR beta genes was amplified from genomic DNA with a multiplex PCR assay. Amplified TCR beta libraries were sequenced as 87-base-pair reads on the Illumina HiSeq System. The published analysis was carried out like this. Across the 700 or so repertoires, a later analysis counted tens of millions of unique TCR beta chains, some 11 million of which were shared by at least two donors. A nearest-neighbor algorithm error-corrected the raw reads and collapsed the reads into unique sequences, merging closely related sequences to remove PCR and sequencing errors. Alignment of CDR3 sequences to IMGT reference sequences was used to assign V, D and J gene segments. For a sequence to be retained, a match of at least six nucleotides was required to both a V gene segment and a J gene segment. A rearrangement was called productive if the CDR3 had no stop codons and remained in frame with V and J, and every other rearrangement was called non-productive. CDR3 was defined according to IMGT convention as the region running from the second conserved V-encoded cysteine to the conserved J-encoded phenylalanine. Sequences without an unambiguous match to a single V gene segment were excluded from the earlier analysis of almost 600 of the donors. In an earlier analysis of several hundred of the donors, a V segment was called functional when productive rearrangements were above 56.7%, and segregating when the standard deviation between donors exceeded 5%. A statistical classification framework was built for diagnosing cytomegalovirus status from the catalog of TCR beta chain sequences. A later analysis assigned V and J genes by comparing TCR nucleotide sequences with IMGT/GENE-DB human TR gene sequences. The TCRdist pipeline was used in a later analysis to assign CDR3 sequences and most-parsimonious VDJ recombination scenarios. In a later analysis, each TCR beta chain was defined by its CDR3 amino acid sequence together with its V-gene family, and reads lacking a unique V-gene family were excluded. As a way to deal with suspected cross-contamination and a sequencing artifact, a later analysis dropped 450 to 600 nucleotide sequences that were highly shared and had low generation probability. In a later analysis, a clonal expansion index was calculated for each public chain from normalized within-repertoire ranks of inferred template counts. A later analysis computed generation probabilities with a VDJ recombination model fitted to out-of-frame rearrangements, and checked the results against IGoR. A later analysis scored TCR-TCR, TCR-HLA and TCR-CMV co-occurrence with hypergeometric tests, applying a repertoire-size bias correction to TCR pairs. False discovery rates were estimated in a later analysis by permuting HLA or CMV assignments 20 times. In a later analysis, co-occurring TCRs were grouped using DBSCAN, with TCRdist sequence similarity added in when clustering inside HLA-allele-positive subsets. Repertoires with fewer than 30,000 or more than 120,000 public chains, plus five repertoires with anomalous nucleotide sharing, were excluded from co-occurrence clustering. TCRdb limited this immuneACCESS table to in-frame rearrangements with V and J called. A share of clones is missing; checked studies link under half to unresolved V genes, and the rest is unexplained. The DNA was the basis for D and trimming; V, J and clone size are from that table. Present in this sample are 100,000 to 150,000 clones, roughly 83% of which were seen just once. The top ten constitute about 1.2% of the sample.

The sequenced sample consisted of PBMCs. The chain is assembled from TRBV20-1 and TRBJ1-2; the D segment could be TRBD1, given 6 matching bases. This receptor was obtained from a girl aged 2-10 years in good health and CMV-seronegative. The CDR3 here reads CSAQGMHGYTF. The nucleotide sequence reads TGCAGTGCTCAGGGGATGCACGGCTACACCTTC.